This record covers a single T cell receptor (beta chain). These data are taken from a study of cytomegalovirus exposure and HLA in healthy donors. Study background: Unique TCRs numbering some 80 million, obtained from HLA-typed donors, made up an early data release.

The V segment lost 3 bases and the J segment 8 bases; nucleotides outside the gene matches: 12. Per germline, CDR1 LNHDA and CDR2 SQIVND (reference sequence). CDR3 length equals 17 residues. PCR involved 60 Vbeta and 13 Jbeta primers. Profiled with immunoSEQ multiplex PCR; TCRdb holds only in-frame clones, not every one. Here the sample spans roughly 100,000 clones, less than 80% being singletons. The TCR originated in a young man in good health and CMV-seropositive. Sequencing input: PBMCs. J is TRBJ1-4 and V is TRBV19; 10 nucleotides agree with TRBD1. DNA of the CDR3: TGTGCCAGTAGTATCGGTTTGACAGGGGGCCGGGGAGAAAAACTGTTTTTT. Its protein product is CASSIGLTGGRGEKLFF.